A selection of T cell receptor beta chains follows, all from one sample in a study of blood T cell repertoires in COVID-19. This table comes from immunoSEQ multiplex PCR, and its TCRdb copy is limited to in-frame clones, with some not included. The table lists 350,000 to 500,000 clones, around 90% of them singletons. The sequenced sample was peripheral blood. These receptors were taken from a man younger than 35 with COVID-19, enrolled during active disease. The CDR3 runs from the conserved cysteine through the conserved F or W. The D gene is left open where the match is weak. The size field is filled for only some rows; it gives once, few, many or a size class.

NA TRBJ1-5 TRBV18 NA TGTGCCAGCTCCCCCTTTCCAGGGAAGAGGCCCCAGCATTTT CASSPFPGKRPQHF
NA TRBJ1-5 TRBV29-1 TRBD1 TGCAGCGTAGGGACAGGGCGCAATCAGCCCCAGCATTTT CSVGTGRNQPQHF
NA TRBJ1-5 TRBV28 TRBD1 TGTGCCAGCAGTTTACCCCCCGGGACAGGGAATCAGCCCCAGCATTTT CASSLPPGTGNQPQHF
NA TRBJ2-2 TRBV2 TRBD1 TGTGCCAGCAGTACAGGGGGCCCAAACACCGGGGAGCTGTTTTTT CASSTGGPNTGELFF
NA TRBJ1-2 TRBV11-2 NA TGTGCCAGCAGCTTAGATCTGAGGACAGATGGCTACACCTTC CASSLDLRTDGYTF
NA TRBJ2-5 TRBV21-1 NA TGTGCCAGCAGCAAAGAGGATGAACTAGCGGGAGGCGGCCAAGAGACCCAGTACTTC CASSKEDELAGGGQETQYF
NA TRBJ2-6 TRBV6-5 TRBD1 TGTGCCAGCAGGAATGGACAGGGCTGGGCCAACGTCCTGACTTTC CASRNGQGWANVLTF
NA TRBJ2-7 TRBV11-2 NA TGTGCCAGCAGCCAAGGCAGACAAAGCTCCTACGAGCAGTACTTC CASSQGRQSSYEQYF
NA TRBJ2-2 TRBV7-8 TRBD2 TGTGCCAGCAGCAGGGGCGGGGGGCTGAACACCGGGGAGCTGTTTTTT CASSRGGGLNTGELFF
NA TRBJ1-3 TRBV14 NA TGTGCCAGCAGCCAAGCCGGGACTTTTTCTGGAAACACCATATATTTT CASSQAGTFSGNTIYF
NA TRBJ1-2 TRBV5-1 NA TGCGCCAGCAGCTTGGGCTTCGGTACAGGCCCCCCGGACTATGGCTACACCTTC CASSLGFGTGPPDYGYTF
NA TRBJ2-1 TRBV27 TRBD1 TGTGCCAGCAGTTCGGACAGGGGACCCTACAATGAGCAGTTCTTC CASSSDRGPYNEQFF
NA TRBJ2-3 TRBV4-2 NA TGTGCCAGCAGCCAAGATCAGGGGACCCGCACAGATACGCAGTATTTT CASSQDQGTRTDTQYF
once TRBJ2-7 TRBV4-1 TRBD2 TGCGCCAGCAGCCAAGATCGAGTGGGACTAGCGGGAGGGAGCTCCTACGAGCAGTACTTC CASSQDRVGLAGGSSYEQYF
NA TRBJ2-5 TRBV2 NA TGTGCCAGCCGGGATTTGGGGGAGACCCAGTACTTC CASRDLGETQYF
NA TRBJ2-5 TRBV4-2 NA TGTGCCAGCAGCAAAGGAAATAGAGGGGAGACCCAGTACTTC CASSKGNRGETQYF
NA TRBJ2-4 TRBV5-1 NA TGCGCCAGCAGTAAAGGGGGATCCAAAAACATTCAGTACTTC CASSKGGSKNIQYF
NA TRBJ2-4 TRBV10-2 NA TGCGCCAGCAGTGTCCCGGGATCAGCCAAAAACATTCAGTACTTC CASSVPGSAKNIQYF
once TRBJ2-5 TRBV5-1 NA TGCGCCAGCAGCTTGTTACCGGAAGAGACCCAGTACTTC CASSLLPEETQYF
NA TRBJ1-6 TRBV18 TRBD1 TGTGCCAGCTCACCGGGACAGGGATCGAATTCACCCCTCCACTTT CASSPGQGSNSPLHF
NA TRBJ2-1 TRBV5-1 TRBD2 TGCGCCAGCAGGGAACAGGGACTAGCGTTCGACAATGAGCAGTTCTTC CASREQGLAFDNEQFF
once TRBJ2-7 TRBV9 NA TGTGCCAGCAGCTCTCCCCCGGGTATCGAGCAGTACTTC CASSSPPGIEQYF
NA TRBJ1-5 TRBV24-1 NA TGTGCCACCAGTGATCCACAGGGTAATTATAGCAATCAGCCCCAGCATTTT CATSDPQGNYSNQPQHF
NA TRBJ2-3 TRBV11-3 TRBD1 TGTGCCAGCAGCCCACCCGGGACAGGGGTTAAGTATTTT CASSPPGTGVKYF
once TRBJ2-7 TRBV3-1/TRBV3-2 NA TGTGCCAGCAGCCAAGACGCGGACGAGCAGTACTTC CASSQDADEQYF
NA TRBJ1-6 TRBV4-2 NA TGTGCCAGCAGCCAGCGGCCGACGCTCGATAATTCACCCCTCCACTTT CASSQRPTLDNSPLHF
NA TRBJ1-6 TRBV5-4 TRBD1 TGTGCCAGCAGCTTGACGGGACAGGGGAATTCACCCCTCCACTTT CASSLTGQGNSPLHF
NA TRBJ1-1 TRBV7-9 NA TGTGCCAGCAGCTTATACCAGGCGACTAGTGAAGCTTTCTTT CASSLYQATSEAFF
NA TRBJ2-5 TRBV4-2 TRBD2 TGTGCCAGCAGCCAAGTAGGGCAGCGGGGGGCCCTACAAGAGACCCAGTACTTC CASSQVGQRGALQETQYF
NA TRBJ2-3 TRBV11-3 TRBD2 TGTGCCAGCAGCTTAGTGTCGGCGGGAGGGGGCACAGATACGCAGTATTTT CASSLVSAGGGTDTQYF
NA TRBJ2-7 TRBV25-1 TRBD1 TGTGCCAGCTTGGGACAGGGGGCTTACGAGCAGTACTTC CASLGQGAYEQYF
once TRBJ1-2 TRBV29-1 TRBD1 TGCAGCGCCTGGACAGGGGGCGAGCGGGGCTATGGCTACACCTTC CSAWTGGERGYGYTF
NA TRBJ1-1 TRBV6-4 NA TGTGCCAGCAGTGACTCGGGGGGGCCCAACACTGAAGCTTTCTTT CASSDSGGPNTEAFF
NA TRBJ2-4 TRBV19 TRBD1 TGTGCCAGCTCCCCAGAATCCGGGACAGCTTTAGCCAAAAACATTCAGTACTTC CASSPESGTALAKNIQYF
NA TRBJ2-1 TRBV5-3 NA TGTGCCAGAAGCCCTGGACAGAAAGCCTACAATGAGCAGTTCTTC CARSPGQKAYNEQFF
NA TRBJ2-3 TRBV15 NA TGTGCCACCAGCAGAGTGAGGGGGGGCTACAGGGATACGCAGTATTTT CATSRVRGGYRDTQYF
NA TRBJ1-2 TRBV6-1 TRBD1 TGTGCCAGCAGTGTCAACCTCTCCGGGACAGCCTATGGCTACACCTTC CASSVNLSGTAYGYTF
NA TRBJ2-4 TRBV19 NA TGTGCCAGTAGTATGGAACAGGGATCTTCTTTAGTCAAAAACATTCAGTACTTC CASSMEQGSSLVKNIQYF
NA TRBJ1-5 TRBV7-9 NA TGTGCCAGCAGCCTCACAGGCTTTGGACAGCCCCAGCATTTT CASSLTGFGQPQHF
NA TRBJ2-7 TRBV10-2 TRBD2 TGCGCCAGCATAGGACTAGCGGGGGCCTACGAGCAGTACTTC CASIGLAGAYEQYF
NA TRBJ2-3 TRBV18 TRBD1 TGTGCCAGCTCCGGGACAGGGAGCACAGATACGCAGTATTTT CASSGTGSTDTQYF
NA TRBJ2-5 TRBV10-3 NA TGTGCCATCAGCGGCGTAAGCGCGGGACCAGAGACCCAGTACTTC CAISGVSAGPETQYF
NA TRBJ2-3 TRBV9 TRBD1 TGTGCCAGCAGCGGAGGGACAGGGGCTTTGGCAGATACGCAGTATTTT CASSGGTGALADTQYF
NA TRBJ2-1 TRBV5-1 NA TGCGCCAGCAGCTTGGAACACAACAGGGAGCAGTTCTTC CASSLEHNREQFF
NA TRBJ2-5 TRBV11-2 NA TGTGCCAGCAGCTTACAGACAGCAAAAGAGACCCAGTACTTC CASSLQTAKETQYF